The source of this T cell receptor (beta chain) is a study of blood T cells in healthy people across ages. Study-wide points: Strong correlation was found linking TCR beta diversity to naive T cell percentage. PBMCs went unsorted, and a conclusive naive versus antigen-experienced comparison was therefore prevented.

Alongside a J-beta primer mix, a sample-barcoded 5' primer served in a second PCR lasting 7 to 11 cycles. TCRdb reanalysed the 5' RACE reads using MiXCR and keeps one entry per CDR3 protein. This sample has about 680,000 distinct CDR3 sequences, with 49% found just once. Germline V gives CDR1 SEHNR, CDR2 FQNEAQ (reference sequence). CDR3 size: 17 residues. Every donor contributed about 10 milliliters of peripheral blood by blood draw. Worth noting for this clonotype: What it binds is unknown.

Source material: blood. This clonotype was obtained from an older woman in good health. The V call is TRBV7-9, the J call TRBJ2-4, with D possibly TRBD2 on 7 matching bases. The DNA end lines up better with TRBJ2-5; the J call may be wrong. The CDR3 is CASSTTRLAGDQETQYF. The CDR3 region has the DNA TGTGCCAGCAGCACCACGAGACTAGCAGGGGACCAAGAGACCCAGTACTTC.